This entry features one T cell receptor (beta chain) sequence. Its specificity is not known. The data were taken from a study of OX40 agonist ivuxolimab in advanced cancers. Study results and caveats: The CD4+ and CD8+ T cells in the blood had expanded clonally by week 6 at 0.1 to 3.0 mg/kg.

Profiling relied on immunoSEQ multiplex PCR, and the TCRdb table lists in-frame clones only, not all of them. The sample holds roughly 66,000 clones, 83% seen once. Patients with autoimmune history or systemic immunosuppression were excluded. V was pared by 2 bases and J by 8 bases, with 12 bases between. The germline gives CDR1 MNHEY, CDR2 SVGAGI. This CDR3 has 14 amino acids. The clonotype comes from an adult with an advanced solid tumor such as melanoma, head and neck, liver or kidney cancer. This sequence joins TRBV6-5 and TRBJ1-4; D unclear. This specimen consisted of CD4+ or CD8+ T cells sorted from blood, obtained in a trial of the OX40 agonist ivuxolimab. The CDR3 DNA is TGTGCCAGCAGTTACCTCGGAGGTGGAGAAAAACTGTTTTTT. Translated: CASSYLGGGEKLFF.